The 5 T cell receptor beta chains below come from one sample, sequenced in a study of blood T cell repertoires in COVID-19. TCRdb's table, derived via immunoSEQ multiplex PCR, lists solely in-frame clones and lacks some. The sample lists approximately 150,000 clones; 85% to 90% were seen once. The specimen sequenced was peripheral blood. All receptors derive from a woman aged 60 to 75 with acute or convalescent COVID-19.

The chain employs TRBV4-2 and TRBJ1-5, with no clear D. Per germline, CDR1 LGHNA and CDR2 YNFKEQ. This CDR3 has 14 residues. The germline V and J ends were trimmed by 4 bases and 2 bases, with 9 bases remaining between them. The CDR3 DNA sequence: TGTGCCAGCAGCCCCGGGGTTGGCAATCAGCCCCAGCATTTT. It specifies CASSPGVGNQPQHF.

The gene calls are TRBV15 and TRBJ2-3; maybe TRBD1 (7 bases). The V gene lost 5 bases and the J gene lost 12 bases, with 15 bases spanning the gap. Per germline, CDR1 LNHNV and CDR2 YYDKDF (reference sequence). CDR3 length equals 12 residues. The CDR3 here is CATSSSGGTQYF. As DNA, the CDR3 is TGTGCCACCAGCTCCTCAGGGGGGACCCAGTATTTT.

The V gene is TRBV28, the J gene TRBJ1-2, with D possibly TRBD1 on 5 matching bases. This CDR3 contains 13 residues. Trimming took 6 bases from V and 1 from J, leaving 9 bases between them. Germline V lookup: CDR1 MDHEN, CDR2 SYDVKM. CDR3 sequence (DNA): TGTGCCAGCAGGATACAGGTTAACTATGGCTACACCTTC. Its protein is CASRIQVNYGYTF.

This clone was counted a single time. V usage is TRBV28 and J usage is TRBJ1-5, with 8 nucleotides matching TRBD1. Trimming took 1 base from V and 3 from J; bases not matched to a gene: 14. CDR1 is MDHEN and CDR2 is SYDVKM in the germline V gene. The CDR3 loop spans 19 amino acids. DNA of the CDR3: TGTGCCAGCAGTTTATACCCCCCCGGGGACAGGCGCAACAATCAGCCCCAGCATTTT. This encodes CASSLYPPGDRRNNQPQHF.

Written as DNA, the CDR3 is TGTGCCAGCACCAAGGGGATCACTGAAGCTTTCTTT. It translates to CASTKGITEAFF. The chain couples TRBV28 to TRBJ1-1; the D gene is possibly TRBD1 (5 bases). The CDR3 spans 12 residues. Trimming removed 7 bases from V and 4 bases from J, with 10 bases in between. The germline gives CDR1 MDHEN, CDR2 SYDVKM.